One and the same sample provided the 17 T cell receptor beta chains below, sequenced in a study of T cells in Graves' hyperthyroidism and ophthalmopathy. The source material, RNA transcripts, was used to amplify TCR beta CDR3 regions. The HTBI primer set was used in a first-round RT-PCR of the TCR CDR3. Each CDR3 protein gets one entry after TCRdb re-called the multiplex PCR reads with MiXCR. The sample contains hundreds of thousands of distinct CDR3 sequences, under 60% of which appear only once. Sequences were obtained from peripheral blood or thyroid tissue (not recorded which). These receptors were taken from a woman aged 18 to 35 with Graves' hyperthyroidism.

This clonotype was seen only a few times. The rearrangement joins TRBV20-1 to TRBJ2-7; 14 bases are shared with TRBD2. The CDR3 sequence is 14 residues long. Germline V gives CDR1 DFQATT, CDR2 SNEGSKA (reference sequence). J lost 3 bases, V lost 5 bases, and 3 bases had no gene match. CDR3: CSAWTSGRSYEQYF. DNA for the CDR3: TGCAGTGCTTGGACTAGCGGGAGGAGCTACGAGCAGTACTTC.

The V and J genes are TRBV10-1 and TRBJ2-2; D may be TRBD1 (5 bases). Germline CDR1 WNHNN, CDR2 SYGVQD (reference sequence). This CDR3 has 13 residues. The ends were cut back, 5 bases at V and 6 bases at J, with 10 bases in the middle. CDR3 bases: TGCGCCAGCAGTCATGGCAGGGCCGGGGAGCTGTTTTTT. This encodes CASSHGRAGELFF.

Of note for this clonotype: A much larger clone sits a single nucleotide away, making a read error possible. The DNA for the CDR3 is TGTGCCAGCAGACTGCCCGGGACAGCGCGGACTAACTATGGCTACACCTTC. This codes for CASRLPGTARTNYGYTF. The rearrangement joins TRBV2 to TRBJ1-2; 7 bases are a match to TRBD1. Unmatched junction bases numbered 13, after V lost 6 bases and J lost 0 bases. Germline CDR1 reads SNHLY; CDR2 reads FYNNEI. This CDR3 comprises 17 residues.

In its sample, this clonotype was seen a few times. The V gene is TRBV9, the J gene TRBJ2-7; D perhaps matches TRBD2 (6 bases). Trimming left V 4 bases short and J 0 bases short, with 17 bases between. This CDR3 spans 16 amino acids. Germline lookup yields CDR1 SGDLS and CDR2 YYNGEE. CDR3 coding DNA: TGTGCCAGCAGCCTTGGAGGGGCAGTGAGCTCCTACGAGCAGTACTTC. This encodes CASSLGGAVSSYEQYF.

This clonotype was found many times. The CDR3 DNA reads TGTGCCAGCAGCTTAGCATTAGCGGGAAGTTACGAGCAGTACTTC. This sequence encodes CASSLALAGSYEQYF. The V gene is TRBV7-8, the J gene TRBJ2-7, with 8 bases identical to TRBD2. The CDR3 sequence is 15 residues long. V dropped 0 bases and J dropped 4; count of bases not matched to a gene: 5. Germline values: CDR1 SGHVS, CDR2 FQNEAQ. Based on the CDR3 plus reference TRBV7-8 and TRBJ2-7, the full variable domain is GAGVSQSPRYKVAKRGQDVALRCDPISGHVSLFWYQQALGQGPEFLTYFQNEAQLDKSGLPSDRFFAERPEGSVSTLKIQRTQQEDSAVYLCASSLALAGSYEQYFGPGTRLTVT.

V and J are TRBV12-3 or TRBV12-4 and TRBJ2-5; TRBD2 might be the D (5 bases). This CDR3 has 16 residues. Trimming took off 0 bases at V and 3 bases at J, with 14 bases between the two ends. The CDR3 DNA sequence: TGTGCCAGCAGTTTAGCGGGAGAGGCAATAGAAGAGACCCAGTACTTC. Translating it yields CASSLAGEAIEETQYF.

This clonotype was seen many times. This chain uses TRBV2 with TRBJ2-7, with 7 bases that match TRBD1. CDR1 and CDR2 from the germline V gene are SNHLY and FYNNEI. V was pared by 11 bases and J by 3 bases, with 7 bases of the junction left unmatched. The CDR3 totals 12 residues. CDR3 residues: CAGNRDSYEQYF. In nucleotides, the CDR3 is TGTGCCGGCAATCGGGACAGCTACGAGCAGTACTTC.

With respect to this clonotype: The junction departs from the called germline gene at one end, perhaps through a read error. In DNA, the CDR3 is TGCGCCAGCAGCCAAGAACAAGCGGGATCCTACGAGCAGTACTTC. It translates to CASSQEQAGSYEQYF. V and J are TRBV7-2 and TRBJ2-7; 7 bases agree with TRBD2. The CDR3 sequence is 15 residues long. Germline V gene sequence: CDR1 SGHTA, CDR2 FQGNSA.

In regard to this clonotype: A read error is possible here, since a much larger clone lies one base away. The conserved final phenylalanine or tryptophan is absent from the CDR3, which likely points to a read error. V usage is TRBV24-1 and J usage is TRBJ2-5; 10 nucleotides agree with TRBD1. This CDR3 region has 16 residues. The ends lost 4 bases at V and 5 bases at J; junction bases unmatched: 9. Germline-derived CDR1 and CDR2 are KGHDR and SFDVKD. CDR3 nucleotide sequence: TGTGCCACCAGTGACACCTCGAGGGACAGGGGCGAGACCCAGTACTCC. Its translation is CATSDTSRDRGETQYS.

In the case of this clonotype: This may come from a read error, since a much larger clone is one base off. This chain links TRBV2 with TRBJ2-5; TRBD2 is a possible D gene (6 bases). The CDR3 is 14 amino acids. Trimming took 5 bases from V and 5 from J, leaving 15 bases between them. Germline CDR1 reads SNHLY; CDR2 reads FYNNEI. The CDR3 DNA sequence: TGTGCCAGCAGTCCGGAGGGGAGATCGGAGACCCAGTACTTC. It codes for CASSPEGRSETQYF.

This clonotype occurred once. CDR3 DNA: TGCAGTGCTAGAGATCCGGGACAGAACTACGAGCAGTACTTC. It codes for CSARDPGQNYEQYF. The rearrangement joins TRBV20-1 to TRBJ2-7; 7 bases map to TRBD1. V trimming: 0 bases; J trimming: 3 bases; junction bases outside the gene matches: 5. Germline V gene sequence: CDR1 DFQATT, CDR2 SNEGSKA (reference sequence). The length of the CDR3 is 14 residues.

This clonotype was detected ten times or more. The rearrangement joins TRBV6-1 to TRBJ1-6, with a possible D match to TRBD1 (6 bases). V gave up 8 bases and J gave up 10 bases, with 24 bases separating them. This CDR3 is built from 16 residues. Germline CDR1 reads MNHNS; CDR2 reads SASEGT. The CDR3 loop is CASSYDTRGAGSPLHF. Written as DNA, the CDR3 is TGTGCCAGCTCGTACGACACACGGGGGGCTGGGTCACCCCTCCACTTT.

On this clonotype: A much larger clone lies a single base off, so this may be a read error. The rearrangement joins TRBV29-1 to TRBJ2-7, with D possibly being TRBD2 (5 bases). The germline V gene encodes CDR1 SQVTM and CDR2 ANQGSEA. V dropped 3 bases and J dropped 6 bases, with 12 bases sitting between them. The CDR3 spans 12 residues. The CDR3 reads CSVDTGGREQYF. Here the CDR3 DNA reads TGCAGCGTTGATACCGGAGGACGCGAGCAGTACTTC.

This chain uses TRBV20-1 with TRBJ2-5, with TRBD1 as a possible D gene (6 bases). The CDR3 is 14 amino acids. V was trimmed by 6 bases and J by 1 base, leaving 15 bases between them. In germline, CDR1 is DFQATT, CDR2 SNEGSKA (reference sequence). The CDR3 DNA follows: TGCAGTGCAAACAGGGTGGTGTCCCAAGAGACCCAGTACTTC. It codes for CSANRVVSQETQYF.

This clonotype turned up a few times. J is TRBJ1-5 and V is TRBV19; D is perhaps TRBD1 (5 bases). In germline, CDR1 is LNHDA, CDR2 SQIVND (reference sequence). The CDR3 runs to 15 residues. V shed 1 base and J shed 3 bases, with 10 bases lying between them. This CDR3 is CASSIVRQNNQPQHF. CDR3 sequence (DNA): TGTGCCAGTAGTATAGTGAGACAGAACAATCAGCCCCAGCATTTT. Drawing the rest from reference TRBV19 and TRBJ1-5, the complete variable domain is DGGITQSPKYLFRKEGQNVTLSCEQNLNHDAMYWYRQDPGQGLRLIYYSQIVNDFQKGDIAEGYSVSREKKESFPLTVTSAQKNPTAFYLCASSIVRQNNQPQHFGDGTRLSIL.

The rearrangement uses TRBV19 and TRBJ2-2, with TRBD2 as a possible D gene (5 bases). Germline-derived CDR1 and CDR2 are LNHDA and SQIVND (reference sequence). This CDR3 spans 15 amino acids. Trimming took 7 bases from V and 0 from J, leaving 12 bases between them. CDR3 in DNA: TGTGCCAGTAAGCGTTCCGGGGCGAACACCGGGGAGCTGTTTTTT. This gives the protein CASKRSGANTGELFF.

This clonotype was recorded many times. The V call is TRBV20-1, the J call TRBJ1-1; TRBD1 agrees at 10 bases. After removal of 3 bases from V and 8 bases from J, the junction contained 0 bases not matched to a gene. This CDR3 region has 11 residues. Germline V CDR1 and CDR2: DFQATT, SNEGSKA (reference sequence). The CDR3 DNA reads as TGCAGTGCTAGGACAGGGGGCGAAGCTTTCTTT. It is translated as CSARTGGEAFF.